A selection of T cell receptor beta chains follows, all from one sample in a study of cytomegalovirus exposure and HLA in healthy donors. Data came from immunoSEQ multiplex PCR; TCRdb stores just in-frame clones and leaves some out. The table includes about 150,000 clones, around 79% detected once. Material for sequencing was PBMCs. These receptors were obtained from a man between 18 and 29 years old in good health and CMV-seronegative. CDR3s leave out the opening cysteine and the closing phenylalanine or tryptophan. A D gene is named only where the DNA matches it firmly.

D gene,V gene,J gene,CDR3 protein
NA,TRBV14,NA,ASSPRQRYEQY
NA,TRBV2,TRBJ1-2,ASSEPGSLDGYT
TRBD1,TRBV7-6,TRBJ2-6,ASNPGHRGRGNVSGANVLT
NA,TRBV29-1,TRBJ2-4,SVRPSRGAKNIQY
TRBD1,TRBV7-9,TRBJ2-4,ASSSDRTTRAKNIQY
TRBD1,TRBV5-1,TRBJ1-6,ASSLGRTGASPLH
NA,TRBV28,TRBJ2-3,ASKSPGTQY
TRBD1,TRBV5-5,TRBJ1-1,ASSRTGTGAIGTEAF
NA,TRBV5-4,TRBJ1-5,ASSFQGSQPQH
NA,TRBV28,TRBJ2-1,ATAPLKLTGKSYNEQF
TRBD1,TRBV7-2,TRBJ2-2,ASSLGGQANTGELF
NA,TRBV27,TRBJ2-3,ASSLSKAGSADTQY
TRBD2,TRBV7-2,TRBJ2-7,ASSLASGRAISYEQY
NA,TRBV19,TRBJ2-1,ASSPRSIARGEQF
TRBD1,TRBV7-9,TRBJ1-2,ASVWTGGDGYT
NA,TRBV5-1,TRBJ2-1,ASSLGSGPSYNEQF
NA,TRBV9,TRBJ1-3,ASSGHLGAGNTIY
NA,TRBV7-8,TRBJ2-1,ASSFTGYSSYNEQF
TRBD1,TRBV2,TRBJ1-1,ASSGTGGLNTEAF
NA,TRBV5-8,TRBJ1-2,ASSFQGYGYT
NA,TRBV7-2,TRBJ1-1,APCGYTEAF
NA,TRBV7-9,TRBJ2-2,ASSYPGTNTGELF
NA,TRBV25-1,TRBJ2-3,ASSQSGQEVTDTQY
TRBD1,TRBV5-4,TRBJ2-2,ASRPQGAGTGELF
TRBD2,TRBV7-2,TRBJ2-1,ASSFIGSGSNEQF
NA,TRBV29-1,TRBJ2-1,SASQSSYNEQF
NA,TRBV9,TRBJ2-5,ASSVEPSPETQY
TRBD1,TRBV5-1,TRBJ2-4,ASSLASRDRSPKNIQY
TRBD2,TRBV5-1,TRBJ2-1,ASSLTTSGLYNEQF
NA,TRBV18,TRBJ1-1,ASSKSRGNTEAF
NA,TRBV13,TRBJ2-5,ASSLSETQY